This T cell receptor (beta chain) is drawn from a study of shared T cell receptors in the human thymus. The assay was immunoSEQ multiplex PCR, and TCRdb's table has in-frame clones only and misses some. Here the sample spans about 380,000 clones, 85% to 95% being singletons. CDR1 KGHSH and CDR2 LQKENI come from the germline V gene. The CDR3 sequence is 13 residues long. V shed 3 bases and J 5 bases; nucleotides not matched to a gene: 3. This chain connects TRBV18 to TRBJ1-1; 7 bases agree with TRBD1. Sequenced input: thymocytes. This TCR was recovered from a human donor. The CDR3: CASSPGQWTEAFF. The CDR3 DNA reads TGTGCCAGCTCACCGGGACAGTGGACTGAAGCTTTCTTT. The variable domain in full, with the rest retrieved from reference TRBV18 and TRBJ1-1, is NAGVMQNPRHLVRRRGQEARLRCSPMKGHSHVYWYRQLPEEGLKFMVYLQKENIIDESGMPKERFSAEFPKEGPSILRIQQVVRGDSAAYFCASSPGQWTEAFFGQGTRLTVV.